The 4 T cell receptor beta chains below all came from one sample that was sequenced in a study of glioma-infiltrating T cells (dated by TCRdb to between 2015 and 2016). The instrument was an Illumina MiSeq. TCR alpha and beta CDR3 regions were amplified with the iRepertoire nested amplicon-rescue multiplex PCR (arm-PCR) platform from RNA. TCRdb ran its own pipeline on the public reads, namely fastp trimming at Q25 and MiXCR clone calling, and kept in-frame beta chains. Rows with a matching CDR3 protein are joined into one entry that keeps the most common DNA and genes. The sample yields around 350,000 distinct CDR3 sequences; 41% were counted once. Around 13% of the sample belongs to the ten largest clones. The specimen was glioma tissue, nonneoplastic brain tissue, or PBMCs (not recorded which). The receptors originated from a human donor with low-grade glioma or glioblastoma, undergoing nonglioma brain surgery, or in good health (not recorded which).

Worth noting for this clonotype: A much larger clone lies one base from this, so it may be a read error. In nucleotides, the CDR3 is TGTGCCAGCAGCTTAATCACAGGGTACACAGATACGCAGTATTTT. It codes for CASSLITGYTDTQYF. The chain is built from TRBV7-9 and TRBJ2-3; maybe TRBD1 (6 bases). V lost 2 bases to trimming and J lost 2 bases, with 11 bases between them. Germline V gene lookup returns CDR1 SEHNR and CDR2 FQNEAQ (reference sequence). CDR3 length equals 15 residues.

V is TRBV18 and J is TRBJ1-1; TRBD1 matches at 7 bases. The CDR3 is made up of 15 amino acids. Trimming at V came to 3 bases and at J to 5 bases, leaving 9 bases not matched to a gene. CDR1 KGHSH and CDR2 LQKENI come from the germline V gene. In nucleotides, the CDR3 is TGTGCCAGCTCACCCGCAGGGGGTGAAATGACTGAAGCTTTCTTT. Translated, it gives CASSPAGGEMTEAFF.

This clonotype was recorded a few times. The V gene is TRBV28, the J gene TRBJ2-7; D perhaps matches TRBD1 (6 bases). CDR1 MDHEN and CDR2 SYDVKM come from the germline V gene. Between the trimmed V and J ends, which lost 6 bases and 11 bases, there was a span of 23 bases. This CDR3 comprises 14 residues. This CDR3 is CASRERMTGTAEYF. The CDR3 DNA follows: TGTGCCAGCAGGGAACGGATGACAGGCACGGCCGAGTACTTC.

This clonotype was seen many times. This chain connects TRBV20-1 to TRBJ1-1; 8 bases agree with TRBD1. The CDR3 extends over 14 amino acids. V dropped 5 bases and J dropped 7; count of bases not matched to a gene: 12. Germline V gene data show CDR1 as DFQATT and CDR2 as SNEGSKA (reference sequence). The CDR3 bases are TGCAGTGCTCCACAACAGGGGGTTAGTGGTGAAGCTTTCTTT. It yields the protein CSAPQQGVSGEAFF.